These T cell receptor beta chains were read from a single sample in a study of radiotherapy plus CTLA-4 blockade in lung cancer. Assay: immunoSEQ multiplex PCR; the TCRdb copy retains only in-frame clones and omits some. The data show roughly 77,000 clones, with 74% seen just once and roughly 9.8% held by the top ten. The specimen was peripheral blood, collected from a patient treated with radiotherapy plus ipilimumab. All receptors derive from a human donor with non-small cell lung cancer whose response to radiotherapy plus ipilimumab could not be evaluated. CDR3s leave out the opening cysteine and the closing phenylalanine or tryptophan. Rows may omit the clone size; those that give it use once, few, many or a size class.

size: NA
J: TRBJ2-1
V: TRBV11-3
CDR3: ASSSSGLAGGLGEQF

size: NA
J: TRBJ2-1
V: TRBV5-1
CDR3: ASSLATGTGGNNEQF

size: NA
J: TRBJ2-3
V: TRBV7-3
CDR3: ASSLKGGGTDTQY

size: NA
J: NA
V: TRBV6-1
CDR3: ASSVLAGEPYEQY

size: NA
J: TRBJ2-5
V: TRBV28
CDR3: ASSSLFRVPQETQY

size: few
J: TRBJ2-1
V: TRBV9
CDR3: ASSEVPGNYNEQF

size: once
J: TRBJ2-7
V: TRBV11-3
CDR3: ASSITGTGGSYEQY

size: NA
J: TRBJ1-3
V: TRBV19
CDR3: AANRQGTGNTIY

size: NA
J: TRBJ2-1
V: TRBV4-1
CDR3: ASSPRDRALEQF

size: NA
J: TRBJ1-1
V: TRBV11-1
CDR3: ASSRDRTNTEAF

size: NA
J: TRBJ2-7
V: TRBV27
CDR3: ASSLSPRVRQY